The clone carrying this T cell receptor (beta chain) has ten or more counts. Antigen specificity is unknown. TCRdb fed the reads into MiXCR, producing one record per CDR3 protein. The sample gives roughly 190,000 distinct CDR3 sequences, 7.5% to 10% of which show up once; approximately 4.3% is in the top ten. The sample is drawn from a study of T cell repertoires in cytomegalovirus infection. About the study: It can be stated that public TCR beta signatures indicated CMV infection as well as a matching HLA type. General study results and limits: Cumulative public TCR beta family frequency identified CMV carriers with the relevant HLA. HLA-C-restricted CMV clonotypes gave the most frequent clonotype in two of eight donors.

Germline V gene lookup returns CDR1 MDHEN and CDR2 SYDVKM. This CDR3 contains 15 residues. V was clipped by 4 bases and J by 5 bases; unmatched bases: 8. This receptor was obtained from a human donor in good health (CMV status not recorded). Some clones in this sample may be carry-over from other donors' samples. The sequencing input was PBMCs. The J gene is TRBJ2-7, the V gene TRBV28; 10 bases are shared with TRBD2. The CDR3 sequence is CASSSSGRFGHEQYF. CDR3 in DNA: TGTGCCAGCAGTTCTAGCGGGAGATTCGGCCACGAGCAGTACTTC.